The table lists the clone carrying this TCR beta chain with a few counts. The source of the sample is a study of identical twins. Each CDR3 protein is one row after TCRdb ran MiXCR on the 5' RACE reads. The table has about 490,000 distinct CDR3 sequences, roughly 15% seen once. The V gene lost 4 bases and the J gene lost 0 bases, with 14 bases spanning the gap. Germline V lookup: CDR1 SGHRS, CDR2 YFSETQ. CDR3 length: 17 amino acids. The sample also formed part of further work on yellow fever vaccine responses in identical twins.

The clonotype originates from a woman aged 18-29 years in good health. The genes are TRBV5-1 and TRBJ2-6; D may match TRBD1 or TRBD2 (6 bases each). The source material was CD4+ T cells sorted from blood. The chain's CDR3 is CASSEGEASSGANVLTF. CDR3 DNA sequence: TGCGCCAGCAGCGAGGGGGAGGCGAGCTCTGGGGCCAACGTCCTGACTTTC.